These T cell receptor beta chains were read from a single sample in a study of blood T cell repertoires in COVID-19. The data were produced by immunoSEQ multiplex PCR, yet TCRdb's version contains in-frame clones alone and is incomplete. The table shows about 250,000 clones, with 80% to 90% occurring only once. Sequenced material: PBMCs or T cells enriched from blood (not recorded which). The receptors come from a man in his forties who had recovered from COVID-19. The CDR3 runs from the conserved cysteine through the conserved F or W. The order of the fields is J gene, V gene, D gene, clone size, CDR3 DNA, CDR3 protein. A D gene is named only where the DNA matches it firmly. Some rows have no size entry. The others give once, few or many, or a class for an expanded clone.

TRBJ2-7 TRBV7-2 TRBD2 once TGTGCCAGCAGCTTAAGGGGACTACCATACGAGCAGTACTTC CASSLRGLPYEQYF
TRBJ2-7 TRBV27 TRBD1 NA TGTGCCAGCAGTTTGGACAGGGGGCTTGAGCAGTACTTC CASSLDRGLEQYF
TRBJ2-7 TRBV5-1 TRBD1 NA TGCGCCAGCAGTCAAAGACAGGGTAAGGCCTACGAGCAGTACTTC CASSQRQGKAYEQYF
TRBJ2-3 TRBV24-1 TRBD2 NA TGTGCCACGACCAACGGCGGGAGGGCCGAGGAAGATACGCAGTATTTT CATTNGGRAEEDTQYF
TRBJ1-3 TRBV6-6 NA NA TGTGCCAGCAGTTACCGGACAAATGGAAACACCATATATTTT CASSYRTNGNTIYF
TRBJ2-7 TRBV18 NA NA TGTGCCAGCTCTCCCTCGGCTAGCAGTAGGGACGAGCAGTACTTC CASSPSASSRDEQYF
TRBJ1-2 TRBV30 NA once TGTGCCTGGGAAATCCAGGTGTCTAGCGGCTACACCTTC CAWEIQVSSGYTF
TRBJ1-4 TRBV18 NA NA TGTGCCAGCTCACCCTTCCCTCAGGGTGACAGTGAAAAACTGTTTTTT CASSPFPQGDSEKLFF
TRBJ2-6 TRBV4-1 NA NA TGCGCCAGCAGCCAAGATAGTGGCGTCAGGCCTAGCGGGGCCAACGTCCTGACTTTC CASSQDSGVRPSGANVLTF
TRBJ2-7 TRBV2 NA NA TGTGCCAGCAGTTCAAGAGGCCGCTACGAGCAGTACTTC CASSSRGRYEQYF
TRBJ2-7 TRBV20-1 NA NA TGCAGTGCTAGTGGGGGGCCCTACGAGCAGTACTTC CSASGGPYEQYF
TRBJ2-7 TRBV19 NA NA TGTGCCAGTACCTCAAGCGGTCGGGGAGAGCAGTACTTC CASTSSGRGEQYF
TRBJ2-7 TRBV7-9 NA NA TGTGCCAGCAGCTTAGGGGGGCTTCGAGAGCAGTACTTC CASSLGGLREQYF
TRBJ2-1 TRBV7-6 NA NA TGTGCCAGCAGCGAACCGGGAAGAGAGCAGTTCTTC CASSEPGREQFF
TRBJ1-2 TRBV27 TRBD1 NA TGTGCCAGCAGTTACCGACAGGGGTTTAAGCCTAACTATGGCTACACCTTC CASSYRQGFKPNYGYTF
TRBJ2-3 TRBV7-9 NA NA TGTGCCAGCAGCCAGACAGGTGGGGTGGATACGCAGTATTTT CASSQTGGVDTQYF
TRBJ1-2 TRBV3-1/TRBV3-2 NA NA TGTGCCAGCAGCCATGCCACCGCCGCTCTCGGGGGCTATGGCTACACCTTC CASSHATAALGGYGYTF
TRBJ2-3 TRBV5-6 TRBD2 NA TGTGCCAGCAGCACTTTAGCGGGAGTTAGGGGTTTGTATTTT CASSTLAGVRGLYF
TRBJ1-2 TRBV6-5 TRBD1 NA TGTGCCAGCAGCCTTTTCGAGGGGGCCCATGGCTACACCTTC CASSLFEGAHGYTF
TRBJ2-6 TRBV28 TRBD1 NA TGTGCCAGCAGTTTAAGGGACAGGGGGCTTCCTGGGGCCAACGTCCTGACTTTC CASSLRDRGLPGANVLTF
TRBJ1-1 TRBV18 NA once TGTGCCAGCTCACCACCGAACGGGGTGAACACTGAAGCTTTCTTT CASSPPNGVNTEAFF
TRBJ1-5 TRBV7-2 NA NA TGTGCCAGCAGCTTAGGCGGACGGACAGCCAATCAGCCCCAGCATTTT CASSLGGRTANQPQHF
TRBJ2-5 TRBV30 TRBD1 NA TGTGCCTGGAGTGCCGGGCAGGGGGCTCAAGAGACCCAGTACTTC CAWSAGQGAQETQYF
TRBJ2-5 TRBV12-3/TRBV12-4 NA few TGTGCCAGCAGTGGGTACTTGAGGGAGACCCAGTACTTC CASSGYLRETQYF
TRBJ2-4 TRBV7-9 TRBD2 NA TGTGCCAGCAGCTGGGGGACTAGCGGGAGTGGAATTCAGTACTTC CASSWGTSGSGIQYF
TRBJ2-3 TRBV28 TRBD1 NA TGTGCCAGCAGCCCTGACAGGGGGGAGGGCGGAGATACGCAGTATTTT CASSPDRGEGGDTQYF
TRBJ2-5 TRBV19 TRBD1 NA TGTGCCAGTAGTACTATTCCGGGACAGGGTCAAGAGACCCAGTACTTC CASSTIPGQGQETQYF
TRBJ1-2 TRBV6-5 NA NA TGTGCCAGCAGTTACGATAGACAGAGTGATGGCTACACCTTC CASSYDRQSDGYTF
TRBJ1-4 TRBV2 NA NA TGTGCCAGCAGTGGGGCCTTTCAAAACGAAAAACTGTTTTTT CASSGAFQNEKLFF
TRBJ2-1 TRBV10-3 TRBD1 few TGTGCCATCAGAGGGGGCCCTTACAATGAGCAGTTCTTC CAIRGGPYNEQFF
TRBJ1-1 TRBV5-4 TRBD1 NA TGTGCCAGCAGCTGGACAGGGCGTGAAGCTTTCTTT CASSWTGREAFF
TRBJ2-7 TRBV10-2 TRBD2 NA TGCGCCAGCAGTGTCCTAGCGGGGGCCTACGAGCAGTACTTC CASSVLAGAYEQYF
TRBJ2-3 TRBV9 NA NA TGTGCCAGCAGCGTAGGGGGCCCCAGAATTGCGCATAGGCTAAATACGCAGTATTTT CASSVGGPRIAHRLNTQYF
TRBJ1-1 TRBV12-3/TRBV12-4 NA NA TGTGCCAGCAGTTTAGGGAGGAACACTGAAGCTTTCTTT CASSLGRNTEAFF
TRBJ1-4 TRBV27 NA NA TGTGCCAGCAGTCCTCTCACGCCGGGAGACGGAGAAAAACTGTTTTTT CASSPLTPGDGEKLFF
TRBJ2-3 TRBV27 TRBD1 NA TGTGCCAGCAGTGCACCGGGACAGGGAACAGATACGCAGTATTTT CASSAPGQGTDTQYF
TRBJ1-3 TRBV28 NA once TGTGCCAGCAGTTCGGGGTTCTCTGGAAACACCATATATTTT CASSSGFSGNTIYF
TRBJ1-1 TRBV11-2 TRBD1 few TGTGCCAGCACTCGAGCCCGACAGGGGCCTCAAGCTTTCTTT CASTRARQGPQAFF
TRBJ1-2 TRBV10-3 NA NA TGTGCCATCAGTGGACAGTTCTATGGCTACACCTTC CAISGQFYGYTF
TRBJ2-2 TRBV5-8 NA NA TGTGCCAGCAGCCCGGGGGGCCTCAAGACCGGGGAGCTGTTTTTT CASSPGGLKTGELFF
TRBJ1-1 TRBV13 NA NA TGTGCCAGCAGCTGGGCGGGCACTGAAGCTTTCTTT CASSWAGTEAFF
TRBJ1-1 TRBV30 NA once TGTGCCTGGAGGAGGGAGAGGTACACTGAAGCTTTCTTT CAWRRERYTEAFF
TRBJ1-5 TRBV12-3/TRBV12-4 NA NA TGTGCCAGCAGTTTTTCAAGCAATCAGCCCCAGCATTTT CASSFSSNQPQHF
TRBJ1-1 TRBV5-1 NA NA TGCGCCAGCAGCCCTGGACTGTCCATGAACACTGAAGCTTTCTTT CASSPGLSMNTEAFF
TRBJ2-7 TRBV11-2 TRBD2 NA TGTGCCAGCAGCTTAGTAGTGACTAGCGGGAGAGGTGAGCAGTACTTC CASSLVVTSGRGEQYF
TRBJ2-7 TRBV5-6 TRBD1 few TGTGCCAGCAGCCTTACAGGGGTTTCGTCCTACGAGCAGTACTTC CASSLTGVSSYEQYF
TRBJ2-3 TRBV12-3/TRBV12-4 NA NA TGTGCCAGCAGTTTAAGAGGAGATACGCAGTATTTT CASSLRGDTQYF
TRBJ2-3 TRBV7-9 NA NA TGTGCCAGCAGCTTAAAGAGAAGACTCGGCACAGATACGCAGTATTTT CASSLKRRLGTDTQYF
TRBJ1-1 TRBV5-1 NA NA TGCGCCAGCAGCGGGGGGTTAAATGAAGCTTTCTTT CASSGGLNEAFF
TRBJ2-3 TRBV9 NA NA TGTGCCAGCAGCGTACATCAGGCTACAGATACGCAGTATTTT CASSVHQATDTQYF
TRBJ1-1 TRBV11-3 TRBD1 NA TGTGCCAGCAGCTCCTGGACAGGGGGAGAGACTGAAGCTTTCTTT CASSSWTGGETEAFF
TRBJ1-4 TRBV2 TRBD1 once TGTGCCAGCAGTGATGCACAGGGGAATGGTGAAAAACTGTTTTTT CASSDAQGNGEKLFF
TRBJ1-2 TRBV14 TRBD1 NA TGTGCCAGCAGCCAAGATTCGGGACAGGGAACGGCCTATGGCTACACCTTC CASSQDSGQGTAYGYTF
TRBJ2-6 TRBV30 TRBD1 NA TGTGCCTGGAGGTTCGCGGACAGGGGGACTGGGGCCAACGTCCTGACTTTC CAWRFADRGTGANVLTF
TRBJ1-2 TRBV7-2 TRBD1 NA TGTGCCAGCAGACTTGGGACAGGGTACTATGGCTACACCTTC CASRLGTGYYGYTF
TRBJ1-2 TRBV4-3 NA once TGCGCCAGCAGCCAAGACGGAGGCAGCTATGGCTACACCTTC CASSQDGGSYGYTF
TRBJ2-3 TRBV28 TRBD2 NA TGTGCCAGCAGTTTTCAGGGAGAGCTAGCGGGGAGCACAGATACGCAGTATTTT CASSFQGELAGSTDTQYF
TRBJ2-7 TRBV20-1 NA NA TGCAGTGCTCTACAGTTCAACGAGCAGTACTTC CSALQFNEQYF
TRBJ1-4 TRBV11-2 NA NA TGTGCCAGCAGCTTAGGGAACAGGATGAATGAAAAACTGTTTTTT CASSLGNRMNEKLFF